This is a list of T cell receptor beta chains from one sample in a study of T cells in Graves' hyperthyroidism and ophthalmopathy. In TCRdb, the multiplex PCR reads were re-called with MiXCR into one record per CDR3 protein. The sample lists some 760,000 distinct CDR3 sequences, around 13% seen once, with roughly 10% in the top ten. Sequenced sample: blood. These TCRs come from a woman under 30 with Graves' hyperthyroidism. Both conserved end residues are part of each CDR3. The order of the fields is V gene, clone size, J gene, D gene, CDR3 protein, CDR3 DNA. The D gene is left open where the match is weak. Some rows mark clone size as missing; the rest say once, few, many or name a class of expanded clone.

v_call: TRBV27; clone_size: few; j_call: TRBJ1-1; d_call: -; cdr3_aa: CASSRLGHSTTEAFF; cdr3_nt: TGTGCCAGCAGTCGACTCGGACATTCGACCACTGAAGCTTTCTTT
v_call: TRBV5-4; clone_size: -; j_call: TRBJ1-4; d_call: -; cdr3_aa: CASSNLGGGNEKLFF; cdr3_nt: TGTGCCAGCAGCAACCTGGGGGGGGGGAATGAAAAACTGTTTTTT
v_call: TRBV15; clone_size: -; j_call: TRBJ2-7; d_call: -; cdr3_aa: CATSREGATDGLEQYF; cdr3_nt: TGTGCCACCAGCAGAGAAGGGGCGACAGATGGTTTAGAGCAGTACTTC
v_call: TRBV18; clone_size: many; j_call: TRBJ1-1; d_call: -; cdr3_aa: CASSEAAQNTEAFF; cdr3_nt: TGTGCCAGCTCAGAGGCGGCCCAGAACACTGAAGCTTTCTTT
v_call: TRBV7-9; clone_size: many; j_call: TRBJ2-2; d_call: -; cdr3_aa: CASRPPPTGELFF; cdr3_nt: TGTGCCAGCAGACCTCCCCCAACCGGGGAGCTGTTTTTT
v_call: TRBV6-1; clone_size: -; j_call: TRBJ1-1; d_call: -; cdr3_aa: CASSLGTPVAFF; cdr3_nt: TGTGCCAGCAGCCTAGGGACACCAGTGGCTTTCTTT
v_call: TRBV7-8; clone_size: many; j_call: TRBJ1-2; d_call: -; cdr3_aa: CASSYDGGASNGYTF; cdr3_nt: TGTGCCAGCAGCTACGACGGGGGCGCTTCCAATGGCTACACCTTC
v_call: TRBV12-3/TRBV12-4; clone_size: -; j_call: TRBJ2-5; d_call: -; cdr3_aa: CASSLTAGAVAIRWETQYF; cdr3_nt: TGTGCCAGCAGTTTAACGGCGGGGGCAGTTGCCATTCGGTGGGAGACCCAGTACTTC
v_call: TRBV6-5; clone_size: -; j_call: TRBJ2-7; d_call: TRBD1; cdr3_aa: CASSYGTGASYEQYF; cdr3_nt: TGTGCCAGCAGTTACGGGACAGGGGCCTCCTACGAGCAGTACTTC
v_call: TRBV6-2/TRBV6-3; clone_size: -; j_call: TRBJ2-3; d_call: TRBD1; cdr3_aa: CASSYSMDRETIPPPSSTDTQYF; cdr3_nt: TGTGCCAGCAGTTACTCGATGGACAGGGAGACTATACCACCTCCGTCTAGCACAGATACGCAGTATTTT
v_call: TRBV6-1; clone_size: many; j_call: TRBJ2-5; d_call: TRBD2; cdr3_aa: CASSHGGAETQYF; cdr3_nt: TGTGCCAGCAGTCACGGGGGGGCGGAGACCCAGTACTTC
v_call: TRBV18; clone_size: many; j_call: TRBJ2-1; d_call: TRBD2; cdr3_aa: CASSATSTSATGSEQFF; cdr3_nt: TGTGCCAGCTCAGCTACCTCGACTAGCGCGACCGGGAGTGAGCAGTTCTTC
v_call: TRBV7-8; clone_size: many; j_call: TRBJ1-1; d_call: -; cdr3_aa: CASSSTKMNTEAFF; cdr3_nt: TGTGCCAGCAGCTCCACGAAAATGAACACTGAAGCTTTCTTT
v_call: TRBV5-1; clone_size: many; j_call: TRBJ2-2; d_call: -; cdr3_aa: CASSLWEPGELFF; cdr3_nt: TGCGCCAGCAGCTTGTGGGAGCCCGGGGAGCTGTTTTTT
v_call: TRBV28; clone_size: -; j_call: TRBJ1-5; d_call: -; cdr3_aa: CASSFSGKGSQPQHF; cdr3_nt: TGTGCCAGCAGTTTTTCAGGGAAGGGATCTCAGCCCCAGCATTTT
v_call: TRBV30; clone_size: many; j_call: TRBJ1-2; d_call: -; cdr3_aa: CAWSLTSSPTF; cdr3_nt: TGTGCCTGGAGTCTAACAAGCTCTCCCACCTTC
v_call: TRBV9; clone_size: few; j_call: TRBJ1-3; d_call: -; cdr3_aa: CASSVGSQGRNTIYF; cdr3_nt: TGTGCCAGCAGCGTAGGGTCCCAGGGGAGAAACACCATATATTTT
v_call: TRBV29-1; clone_size: few; j_call: TRBJ2-1; d_call: -; cdr3_aa: CSAGDVRRDNEQFF; cdr3_nt: TGCAGCGCCGGAGACGTAAGGAGAGACAATGAGCAGTTCTTC
v_call: TRBV24-1; clone_size: many; j_call: TRBJ2-2; d_call: TRBD1; cdr3_aa: CATSDPHTGGYSGELFF; cdr3_nt: TGTGCCACCAGTGACCCCCACACAGGGGGCTATAGCGGGGAGCTGTTTTTT
v_call: TRBV7-8; clone_size: once; j_call: TRBJ2-7; d_call: -; cdr3_aa: CASSQFSPEGGGYEQYF; cdr3_nt: TGCGCCAGCAGCCAATTTTCCCCGGAGGGAGGGGGCTACGAGCAGTACTTC
v_call: TRBV2; clone_size: -; j_call: TRBJ2-7; d_call: TRBD1; cdr3_aa: CASSPGQGFGYEQYF; cdr3_nt: TGTGCCAGCAGCCCGGGACAGGGGTTTGGGTACGAGCAGTACTTC
v_call: TRBV19; clone_size: -; j_call: TRBJ2-6; d_call: -; cdr3_aa: CASSPGLDVLTF; cdr3_nt: TGTGCCAGTAGTCCGGGTCTAGACGTCCTGACTTTC
v_call: TRBV6-2/TRBV6-3; clone_size: -; j_call: TRBJ2-7; d_call: -; cdr3_aa: CASSYPQVEQYF; cdr3_nt: TGTGCCAGCAGTTACCCACAGGTGGAGCAGTACTTC
v_call: TRBV12-3/TRBV12-4; clone_size: -; j_call: TRBJ1-3; d_call: -; cdr3_aa: CASGFSSSGNTIYF; cdr3_nt: TGTGCCAGCGGTTTTTCCAGCTCTGGAAACACCATATATTTT
v_call: TRBV12-3/TRBV12-4; clone_size: many; j_call: TRBJ2-1; d_call: -; cdr3_aa: CASSGQGLYNEQFF; cdr3_nt: TGTGCCAGCAGTGGACAGGGACTATACAATGAGCAGTTCTTC
v_call: TRBV12-5; clone_size: -; j_call: TRBJ2-5; d_call: -; cdr3_aa: CASGSGSQETQYF; cdr3_nt: TGTGCTAGTGGCTCAGGGTCTCAAGAGACCCAGTACTTC